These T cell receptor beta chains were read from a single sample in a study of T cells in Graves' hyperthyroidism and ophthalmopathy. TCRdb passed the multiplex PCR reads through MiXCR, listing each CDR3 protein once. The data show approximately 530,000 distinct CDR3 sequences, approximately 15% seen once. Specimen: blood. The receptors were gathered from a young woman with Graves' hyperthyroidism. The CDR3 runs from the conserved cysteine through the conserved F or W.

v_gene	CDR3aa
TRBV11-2	CASRTSGRSYNEQFF
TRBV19	CASSIGGRTGELFF
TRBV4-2	CASSPKPGSNYGYTF
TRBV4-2	CASSEADRIHEQYF
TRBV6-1	CASSWEQGGTPDTQYF
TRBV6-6	CASSYRAPQETQYF
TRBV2	CASSGQQETQYF
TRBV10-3	CAIGGQGFYYGYTF
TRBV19	CASSGNFPVIQYF
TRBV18	CASSLKQENTEAFF
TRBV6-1	CASSSGQGANGYTF
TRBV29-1	CSVGGLTTDTQYF
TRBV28	CASSEGRGSTEAFF
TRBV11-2	CASSAIGTPPYGYTF
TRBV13	CASSLRQWDTGELFF
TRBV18	CASSPNGVRGSPLHF
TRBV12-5	CASGLGAGANEQFF
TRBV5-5	CASSLRGQGGYTF
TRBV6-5	CASSYSGGGYNEQFF
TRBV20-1	CSADPGTSGFNEQFF
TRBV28	CASGTQTRVDGYTF
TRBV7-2	CASSLQGQVAYTDTQYF
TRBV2	CASRRGWTSNQPQHF
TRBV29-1	CSVEGTDHNEQFF
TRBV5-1	CASSFGRTPPQETQYF
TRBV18	CASSGQTVAEAFF
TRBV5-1	CASSLARGTGGSSNQPQHF
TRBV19	CASSQPSGRAWGEQFF
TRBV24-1	CATSGGKEPWGYGYTF
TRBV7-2	CASSKKGTVNSPLHF
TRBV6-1	CASSEPWVGEQYF
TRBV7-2	CASSFLPSTDTQYF
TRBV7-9	CASSLMSGGEAFF
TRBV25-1	CASNSGNQPQHF
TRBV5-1	CASRSGLAGNNEQFF
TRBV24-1	CATSDPTSGGAFYNEQYF
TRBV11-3	CASSLGVITDTQYF
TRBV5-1	CASSSGLLPRGYEQYF
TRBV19	CASSLQDGFYEQYF
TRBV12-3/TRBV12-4	CASSLPYTSGRMENEQFF
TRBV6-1	CASSARSTGELFF
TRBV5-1	CASSSRTDINYGYTF